What follows describes a single T cell receptor beta chain. Its target is not known. CDR1 and CDR2 (germline): ENHRY, SYGVKD. The ends were cut back, 4 bases at V and 4 bases at J, with 18 bases in the middle. The length of the CDR3 is 16 residues. This record belongs to a study of T-cell memory formation after mild COVID-19. Regarding the study as a whole: Some clones that responded turned up in pre-infection memory, which suggests that cross-reactive memory joined in.

TCRdb recomputed calls from the 5' RACE reads with MiXCR, one row per CDR3 protein. This sample has some 260,000 distinct CDR3 sequences, with less than 20% found just once. The sample consisted of PBMCs or a T cell subset sorted from them (not recorded which). The sequence derives from a man in his late teens or twenties who had mild COVID-19 (a few samples of this study predate the infection). Cell type and time point are not known. The chain recombines TRBV10-3 with TRBJ2-3; perhaps TRBD1 as D (6 bases). CDR3 sequence (DNA): TGTGCCATCAGTGGCCGAGGGACAAGTCTCCCAGATACGCAGTATTTT. This sequence encodes CAISGRGTSLPDTQYF.